The sequence of this T cell receptor beta chain was determined in a study of tumor-infiltrating lymphocytes in primary liver carcinoma. General study findings and limits: Tumor specimens were characterized by a significantly higher top-250-clone fraction than blood (p = 0.039).

Co-extraction of both nucleic acids (RNA and DNA) used 20-30 mg of unsorted bulk tissue. With respect to this clonotype: Its antigen is not identified. At one of its ends the junction is not consistent with the germline gene, which may arise from a read error.

Germline V gene lookup returns CDR1 SGHDT and CDR2 YYEEEE. CDR3 length equals 18 residues. TCR beta cDNA was made from roughly 500 ng total RNA with a constant-region primer. Modified slightly, ARM-PCR produced TCR beta libraries over three nested multiplex PCR rounds. Investigators reported that the first two PCR rounds, at 10 cycles each, used TRBV1-TRBV30 forward primers with a C-beta reverse primer. TCRdb recomputed calls from the multiplex PCR reads with MiXCR, one row per CDR3 protein. The sample consists of tens of thousands of distinct CDR3 sequences, around 70% of them appearing once. This receptor was identified in a man aged 35-49 years with primary liver carcinoma and hepatitis B virus infection. The sequenced sample consisted of liver tumor tissue from sampling region 1. Indicated subset: tumor region T1, superior pole. The genes are TRBV5-6 and TRBJ2-3; D might be TRBD2 (6 bases). Here the CDR3 reads CASSQGGADIWRTDTQYF. The CDR3 DNA follows: TGTGCAAGCAGCCAAGGAGGGGCAGACATTTGGCGAACAGATACGCAGTATTTT.